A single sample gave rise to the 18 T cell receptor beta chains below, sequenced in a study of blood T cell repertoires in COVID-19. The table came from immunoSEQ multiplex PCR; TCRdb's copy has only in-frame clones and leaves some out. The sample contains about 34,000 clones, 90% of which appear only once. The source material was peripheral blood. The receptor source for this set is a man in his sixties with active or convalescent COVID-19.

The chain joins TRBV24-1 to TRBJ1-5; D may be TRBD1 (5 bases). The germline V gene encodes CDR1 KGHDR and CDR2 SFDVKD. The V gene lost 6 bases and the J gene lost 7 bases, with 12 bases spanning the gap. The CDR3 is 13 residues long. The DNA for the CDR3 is TGTGCCACCAGTTGGGGTAGGGGACAGCCCCAGCATTTT. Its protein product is CATSWGRGQPQHF.

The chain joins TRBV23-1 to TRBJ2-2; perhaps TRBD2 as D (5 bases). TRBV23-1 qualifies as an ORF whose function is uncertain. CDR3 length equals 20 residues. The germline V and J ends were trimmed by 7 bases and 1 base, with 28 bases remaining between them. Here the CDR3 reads CASTPRVSAPLGGNTGELFF. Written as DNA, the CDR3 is TGCGCCAGCACCCCGAGAGTGTCAGCCCCCCTAGGAGGGAACACCGGGGAGCTGTTTTTT.

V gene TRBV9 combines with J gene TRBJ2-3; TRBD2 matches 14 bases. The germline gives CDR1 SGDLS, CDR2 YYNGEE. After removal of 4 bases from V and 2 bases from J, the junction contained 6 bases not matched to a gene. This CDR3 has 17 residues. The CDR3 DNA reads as TGTGCCAGCAGCCCGACGACTAGCGGGAGGGCCACAGATACGCAGTATTTT. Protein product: CASSPTTSGRATDTQYF.

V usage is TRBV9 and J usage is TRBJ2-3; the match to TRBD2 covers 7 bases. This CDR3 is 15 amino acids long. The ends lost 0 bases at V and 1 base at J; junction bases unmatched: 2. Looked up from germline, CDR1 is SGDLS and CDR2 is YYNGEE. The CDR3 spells CASSVVTSGTDTQYF. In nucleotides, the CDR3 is TGTGCCAGCAGCGTAGTAACTAGCGGCACAGATACGCAGTATTTT.

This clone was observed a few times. The CDR3: CASSPPDRVYYGYTF. CDR3 DNA: TGTGCCAGCTCACCACCGGACAGGGTATACTATGGCTACACCTTC. The V call is TRBV18, the J call TRBJ1-2; 8 bases are a match to TRBD1. Per the germline V gene, CDR1 is KGHSH and CDR2 is LQKENI. The CDR3 length is 15 residues. The ends lost 0 bases at V and 3 bases at J; junction bases unmatched: 3.

The CDR3 protein is CASRPDRVGDTQYF. CDR3 sequence (DNA): TGCGCCAGCAGGCCAGACAGAGTGGGGGATACGCAGTATTTT. The rearrangement links TRBV10-2 to TRBJ2-3, with D perhaps matching TRBD1 (5 bases). The V and J ends lost 6 bases and 6 bases respectively, with 16 bases between them. The V gene's germline CDR1 is WSHSY and CDR2 SAAADI. This CDR3 is 14 amino acids long.

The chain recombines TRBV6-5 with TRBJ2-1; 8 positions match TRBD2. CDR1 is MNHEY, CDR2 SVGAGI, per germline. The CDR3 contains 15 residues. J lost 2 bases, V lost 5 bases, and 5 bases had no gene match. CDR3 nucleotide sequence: TGTGCCAGCAGTATTAGCGGGGCGGCCTACAATGAGCAGTTCTTC. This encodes CASSISGAAYNEQFF.

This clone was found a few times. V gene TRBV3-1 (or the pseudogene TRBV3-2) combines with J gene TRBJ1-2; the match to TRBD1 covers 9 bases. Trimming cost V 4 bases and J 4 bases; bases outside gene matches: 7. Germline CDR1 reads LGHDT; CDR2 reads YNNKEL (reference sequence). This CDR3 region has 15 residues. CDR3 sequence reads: CASSPRKGQGYGYTF. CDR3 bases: TGTGCCAGCAGCCCGAGAAAGGGACAGGGCTATGGCTACACCTTC.

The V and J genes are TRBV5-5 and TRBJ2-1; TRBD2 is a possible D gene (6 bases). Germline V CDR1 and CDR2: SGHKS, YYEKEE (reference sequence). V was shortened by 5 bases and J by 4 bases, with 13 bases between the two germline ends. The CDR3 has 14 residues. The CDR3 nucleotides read TGTGCCAGCAGAGGGTTAGCGGCATACAATGAGCAGTTCTTC. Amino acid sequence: CASRGLAAYNEQFF.

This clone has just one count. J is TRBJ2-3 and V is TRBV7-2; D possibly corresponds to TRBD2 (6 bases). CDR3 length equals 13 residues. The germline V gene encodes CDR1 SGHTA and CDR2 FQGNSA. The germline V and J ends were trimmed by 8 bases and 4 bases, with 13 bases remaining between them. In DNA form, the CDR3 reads TGTGCCAGCGGGACGAGCGGGCCAGATACGCAGTATTTT. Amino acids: CASGTSGPDTQYF.

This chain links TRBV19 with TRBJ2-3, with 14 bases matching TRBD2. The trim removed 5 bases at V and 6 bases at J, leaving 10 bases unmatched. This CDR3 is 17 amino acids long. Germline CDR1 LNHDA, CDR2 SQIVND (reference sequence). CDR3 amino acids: CASSLRLAGGPRDTQYF. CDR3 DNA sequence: TGTGCCAGTAGTCTGCGACTAGCGGGAGGGCCTCGGGATACGCAGTATTTT.

This CDR3 is CASSVTVSYEQYF. The CDR3 nucleotides are TGCGCCAGCAGCGTGACAGTCTCCTACGAGCAGTACTTC. The V call is TRBV5-1, the J call TRBJ2-7, with D perhaps TRBD1 (5 bases). The CDR3 is 13 amino acids. Trimming cost V 4 bases and J 0 bases, with 8 bases left between them. In germline, CDR1 is SGHRS, CDR2 YFSETQ.

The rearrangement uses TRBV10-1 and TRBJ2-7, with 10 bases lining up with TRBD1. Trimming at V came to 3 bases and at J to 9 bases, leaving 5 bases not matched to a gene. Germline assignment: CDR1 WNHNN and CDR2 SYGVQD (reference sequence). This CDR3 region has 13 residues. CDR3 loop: CASSDVRDRGQYF. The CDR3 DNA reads TGCGCCAGCAGTGATGTCCGGGACAGGGGGCAGTACTTC.

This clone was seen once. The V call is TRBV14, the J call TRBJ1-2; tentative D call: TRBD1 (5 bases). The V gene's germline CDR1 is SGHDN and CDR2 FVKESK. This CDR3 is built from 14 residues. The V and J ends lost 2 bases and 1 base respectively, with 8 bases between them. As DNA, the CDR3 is TGTGCCAGCAGCCAACGACAGTTTAACTATGGCTACACCTTC. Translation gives CASSQRQFNYGYTF.

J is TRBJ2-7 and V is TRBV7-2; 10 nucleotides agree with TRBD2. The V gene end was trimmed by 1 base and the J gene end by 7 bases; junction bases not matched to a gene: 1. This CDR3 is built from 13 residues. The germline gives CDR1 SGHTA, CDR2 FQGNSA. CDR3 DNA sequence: TGTGCCAGCAGCTTAGAGCGGGAGGGGGAGCAGTACTTC. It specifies CASSLEREGEQYF. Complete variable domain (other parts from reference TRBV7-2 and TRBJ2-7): GAGVSQSPSNKVTEKGKDVELRCDPISGHTALYWYRQSLGQGLEFLIYFQGNSAPDKSGLPSDRFSAERTGGSVSTLTIQRTQQEDSAVYLCASSLEREGEQYFGPGTRLTVT.

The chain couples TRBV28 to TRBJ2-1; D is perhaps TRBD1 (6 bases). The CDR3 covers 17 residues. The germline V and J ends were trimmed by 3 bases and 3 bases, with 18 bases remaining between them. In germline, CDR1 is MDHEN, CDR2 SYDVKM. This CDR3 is CASSFVLAPDSYNEQFF. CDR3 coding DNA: TGTGCCAGCAGTTTTGTATTGGCCCCGGACAGCTACAATGAGCAGTTCTTC.

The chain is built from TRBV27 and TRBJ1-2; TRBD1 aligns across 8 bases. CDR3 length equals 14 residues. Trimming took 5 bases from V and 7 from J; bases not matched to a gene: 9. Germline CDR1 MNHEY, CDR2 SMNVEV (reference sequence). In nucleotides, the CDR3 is TGTGCCAGCAGTCCCCTCCAGGGGGCAGGTGGCTACACCTTC. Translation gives CASSPLQGAGGYTF.

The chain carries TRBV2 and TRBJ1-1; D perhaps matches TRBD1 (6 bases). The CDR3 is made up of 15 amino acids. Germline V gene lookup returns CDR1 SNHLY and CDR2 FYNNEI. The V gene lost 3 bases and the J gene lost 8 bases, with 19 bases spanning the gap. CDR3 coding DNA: TGTGCCAGCAGTGACCTACAGGGAAGGCCTGGCGAAGCTTTCTTT. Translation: CASSDLQGRPGEAFF.